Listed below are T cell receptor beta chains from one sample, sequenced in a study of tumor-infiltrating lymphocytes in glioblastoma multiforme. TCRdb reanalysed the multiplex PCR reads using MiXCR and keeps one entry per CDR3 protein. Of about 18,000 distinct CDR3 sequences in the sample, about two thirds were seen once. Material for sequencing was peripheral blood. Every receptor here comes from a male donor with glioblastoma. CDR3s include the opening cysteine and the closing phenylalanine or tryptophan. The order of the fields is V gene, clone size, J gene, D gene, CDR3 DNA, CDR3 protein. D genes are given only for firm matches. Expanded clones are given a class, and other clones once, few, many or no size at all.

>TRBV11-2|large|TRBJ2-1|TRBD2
TGTGCCAGCAGCTTTCCAGCGGGAGGAAATGAGCGGCAGTTCTTC
CASSFPAGGNERQFF
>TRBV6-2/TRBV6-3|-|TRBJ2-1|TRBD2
TGTGCCAGCAGGCGGACTAGCGGGAGATGGAATGAGCAGTTCTTC
CASRRTSGRWNEQFF
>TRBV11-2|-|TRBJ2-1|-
TGTGCCAGCAGCCCCTTGTCGGTAGTTCACAACGAGCGGTTCTTC
CASSPLSVVHNERFF
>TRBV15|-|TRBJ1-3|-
TGTGCCACCAGCAGAGATTTGGTTGGGGTGACCTCTGGAAACACCATATATTTT
CATSRDLVGVTSGNTIYF
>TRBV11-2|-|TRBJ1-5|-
TGTGCCAGCAGTATAGGGGGAGGGACCGAGCCCAAGCATTTT
CASSIGGGTEPKHF
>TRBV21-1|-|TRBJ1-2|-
TGTGCCAGCAGCAAAGACCCTTCTAACTATGGCTACACCTTC
CASSKDPSNYGYTF
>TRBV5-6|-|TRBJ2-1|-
TGTGCCAGCAGCGCATTGTCGGGTTTTGCTGAGCAGTTCTTC
CASSALSGFAEQFF
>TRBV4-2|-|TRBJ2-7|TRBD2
TGTGCCAGCAGCCAAGACTTAGTGAGGATAGCGGGAGGGCCGACTAACGAGCAGTACTTC
CASSQDLVRIAGGPTNEQYF
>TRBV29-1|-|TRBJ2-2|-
TGCGGCGTTGGCCAGCTAAACACCGGGGAGCTATTTTTT
CGVGQLNTGELFF
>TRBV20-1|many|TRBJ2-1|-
TGCAGTGCCAAGACTAGTAATGAGCAGTTCTTC
CSAKTSNEQFF
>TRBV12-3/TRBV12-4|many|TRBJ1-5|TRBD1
TGTGCCAGCAGAATGGACAGGGCGGGTCAGCCCCAGCATTTT
CASRMDRAGQPQHF
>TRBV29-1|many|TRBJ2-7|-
TGCAGCGCCCGTATGGCAGGGTCCTACGAGCAGTACTTC
CSARMAGSYEQYF
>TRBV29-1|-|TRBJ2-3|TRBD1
TGCAGCGGGACAGGGGGCCGGCCAGATACGCAGTATTTT
CSGTGGRPDTQYF
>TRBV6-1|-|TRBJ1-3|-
TGTGCCAGCATCAAGGGAAACACCATATATTTT
CASIKGNTIYF
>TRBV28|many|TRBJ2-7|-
TGTGCCGCCAGTTCCCAACAGGGCGTCTCCTACGAGCAGTACTTC
CAASSQQGVSYEQYF
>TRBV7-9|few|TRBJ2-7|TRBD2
TGTGCCAGCAGCTTAGCTGGGACTAGCGCATCCTACGAGCAGTACTTC
CASSLAGTSASYEQYF
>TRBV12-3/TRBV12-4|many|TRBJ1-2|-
TGTGCCAGCAGATCCCCCTTCCAGGGGACGAACTATGGCTACACCTTC
CASRSPFQGTNYGYTF
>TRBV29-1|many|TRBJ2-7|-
TGCAGCGTCACCATCGACAGCGGCTACGAGCAGTACTTC
CSVTIDSGYEQYF
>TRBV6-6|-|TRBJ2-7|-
TGTGCCAGCAAGGGCTCCTACGAGCAGTACTTC
CASKGSYEQYF
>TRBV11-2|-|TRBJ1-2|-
TGCGCCGGCAGCTTAGATAGGTGGAACTATGGCTACACCTTC
CAGSLDRWNYGYTF
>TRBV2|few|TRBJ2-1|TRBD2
TGTGCCAGCAGGGTAACTAGCGGGAGTTTTAATGAGCAGTTCTTC
CASRVTSGSFNEQFF
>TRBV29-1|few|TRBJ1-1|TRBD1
TGCAGAGTGGGACAGGCGGCAACTGAAGCTTTCTTT
CRVGQAATEAFF
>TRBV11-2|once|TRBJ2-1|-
TGTGCCAGCAGCTTATCTTCAAGGAACAGTGGGCAGTTCTTC
CASSLSSRNSGQFF
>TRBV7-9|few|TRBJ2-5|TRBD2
TGTGCCAGCAGCACCCGAGGTAGCGGGAGTAGGACCCAGTACTTC
CASSTRGSGSRTQYF
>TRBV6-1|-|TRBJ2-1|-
TGTGCCAGCAGTCGGATCTCCTACAATGAGCAGTTCTTC
CASSRISYNEQFF
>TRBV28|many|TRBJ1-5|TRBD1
TGTGCCAGCAGTATTCTCGGACAGGACGATCAGCCCCAGCATTTT
CASSILGQDDQPQHF
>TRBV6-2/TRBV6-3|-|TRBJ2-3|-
TGTGCCAGCAGTTATAAGGAGCCGGGCCGGGATACGCAGTATTTT
CASSYKEPGRDTQYF
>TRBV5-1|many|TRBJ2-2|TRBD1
TGCGCCAGCAGTCAAAAACAACAGGGGGCCTCTAACACCGGGGAGCTGTTTTTT
CASSQKQQGASNTGELFF
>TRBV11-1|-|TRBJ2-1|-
TGTGCCAGCAGCTCAGGGGGGGGGGGATACAATGAGCAGTTCTTC
CASSSGGGGYNEQFF
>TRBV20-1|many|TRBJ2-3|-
TGCAGTGCTGGAAATCGGGAGCACGGCACAGATACGCAGTATTTT
CSAGNREHGTDTQYF
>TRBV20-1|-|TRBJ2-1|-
TGCAGTGCTAGAGGTCCCGCTCGGAAGGTGATGGGAAATGAGCAGTTCTTC
CSARGPARKVMGNEQFF
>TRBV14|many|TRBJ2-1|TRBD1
TGTGCCAGCAGCCCTCGGACAGGGTGGAATGAGCAGTTCTTC
CASSPRTGWNEQFF